This is a list of T cell receptor beta chains from one sample in a study of blood T cell repertoires in COVID-19. Generated by immunoSEQ multiplex PCR, the TCRdb table keeps only in-frame clones and is missing some. Of around 230,000 clones in the sample, 88% are singletons; the top ten hold around 2.6%. The sample comprised PBMCs or T cells enriched from blood (not recorded which). The receptor set was obtained from a woman aged 30 to 39 who had recovered from COVID-19. Both conserved end residues are part of each CDR3. The order of the fields is J gene, clone size, D gene, V gene, CDR3 protein, CDR3 DNA. D genes are given only for firm matches. The listing skips clone size in some rows; elsewhere it reads once, few, many or a size class.

>TRBJ1-1|NA|NA|TRBV7-9
CASSPTEEAFF
TGTGCCAGCAGCCCAACAGAAGAAGCTTTCTTT
>TRBJ1-1|once|NA|TRBV25-1
CASTSHPRGGNTEAFF
TGTGCCAGCACTTCACACCCTCGGGGGGGAAACACTGAAGCTTTCTTT
>TRBJ2-6|NA|TRBD2|TRBV7-2
CASSLRRGVEANVLTF
TGTGCCAGCAGCTTACGGCGGGGGGTAGAGGCCAACGTCCTGACTTTC
>TRBJ1-1|NA|NA|TRBV5-1
CASSPGEREAFF
TGCGCCAGCAGCCCGGGTGAGAGGGAAGCTTTCTTT
>TRBJ2-7|few|TRBD1|TRBV15
CATAAGQGYEQYF
TGTGCCACGGCCGCGGGACAGGGCTACGAGCAGTACTTC
>TRBJ2-2|NA|NA|TRBV4-1
CASSQDARAWAGELFF
TGCGCCAGCAGCCAAGATGCCAGGGCGTGGGCCGGGGAGCTGTTTTTT
>TRBJ1-4|NA|NA|TRBV4-3
CASSQDAGRGANEKLFF
TGCGCCAGCAGCCAAGATGCGGGGCGCGGGGCTAATGAAAAACTGTTTTTT
>TRBJ2-6|NA|NA|TRBV19
CASSYRADGANVLTF
TGTGCCAGTAGCTACAGGGCGGATGGGGCCAACGTCCTGACTTTC
>TRBJ2-5|NA|NA|TRBV6-5
CASRNPGRETQYF
TGTGCCAGCAGAAACCCCGGGAGAGAGACCCAGTACTTC
>TRBJ1-6|NA|NA|TRBV7-9
CASSFARDSPLHF
TGTGCCAGCAGCTTCGCGCGGGATTCACCCCTCCACTTT
>TRBJ2-1|NA|NA|TRBV11-3
CASSQGLTSYNEQFF
TGTGCCAGCAGCCAGGGCCTTACCTCCTACAATGAGCAGTTCTTC